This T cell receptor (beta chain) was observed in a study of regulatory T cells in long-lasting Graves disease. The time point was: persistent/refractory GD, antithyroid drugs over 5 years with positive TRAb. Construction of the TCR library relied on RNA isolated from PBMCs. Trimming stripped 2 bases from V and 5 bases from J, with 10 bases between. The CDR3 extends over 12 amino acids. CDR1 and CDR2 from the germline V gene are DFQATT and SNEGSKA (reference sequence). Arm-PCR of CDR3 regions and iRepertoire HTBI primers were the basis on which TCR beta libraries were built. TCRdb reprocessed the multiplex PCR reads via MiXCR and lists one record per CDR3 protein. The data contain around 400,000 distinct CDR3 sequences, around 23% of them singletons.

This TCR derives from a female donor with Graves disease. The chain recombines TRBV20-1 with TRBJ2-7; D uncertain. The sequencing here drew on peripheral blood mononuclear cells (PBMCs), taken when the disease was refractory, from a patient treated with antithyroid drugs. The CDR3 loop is CSARSMGHEQYF. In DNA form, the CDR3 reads TGCAGTGCTAGAAGTATGGGTCACGAGCAGTACTTC.